The clone carrying this T cell receptor beta chain was observed a few times. Trimming cost V 2 bases and J 2 bases, with 10 bases left between them. The CDR3 is 13 amino acids. CDR1 is DFQATT, CDR2 SNEGSKA, per germline (reference sequence). The data derive from a study of blood T cells in healthy people across ages. Combining a sample-barcoded 5' primer with a J-beta primer mix, a second PCR ran for roughly 6 to 12 cycles. Using its own MiXCR run on the 5' RACE reads, TCRdb lists one record per CDR3 protein. The profile shows approximately 1,000,000 distinct CDR3 sequences, 40% to 50% of them singletons.

Sequencing used blood. The clonotype originates from a woman aged 55-69 years in good health. V is TRBV20-1 and J is TRBJ2-7; a possible D gene is TRBD2 (6 bases). The CDR3 nucleotides are TGCAGTGCTAGACTAGCGCAAACCTACGAGCAGTACTTC. The encoded protein is CSARLAQTYEQYF.